These 30 T cell receptor beta chains originate from one sample sequenced in a study of blood T cell repertoires in COVID-19. Here immunoSEQ multiplex PCR was the method, and the copy in TCRdb shows in-frame clones only, minus some. Of about 190,000 clones in the sample, roughly four fifths were seen once. The sample consisted of peripheral blood. Source of these receptors: a woman aged 40 to 50 with acute or convalescent COVID-19.

The V gene is TRBV6-5, the J gene TRBJ1-6; TRBD1 aligns across 7 bases. CDR1 and CDR2 (germline): MNHEY, SVGAGI. This CDR3 has 15 amino acids. J lost 10 bases, V lost 3 bases, and 9 bases had no gene match. CDR3: CASSYKAQGFSPLHF. DNA for the CDR3: TGTGCCAGCAGTTATAAGGCACAGGGGTTCTCACCCCTCCACTTT.

CDR3 in DNA: TGTGCCAGCAGTTACGGCCCCCGCTATGGCTACACCTTC. Its protein product is CASSYGPRYGYTF. The rearrangement links TRBV6-6 to TRBJ1-2; D is unresolved. Germline V gene sequence: CDR1 MNHNY, CDR2 SVGAGI (reference sequence). The V gene lost 2 bases and the J gene lost 4 bases, with 8 bases spanning the gap. This CDR3 is 13 amino acids long.

The chain has TRBV30 and TRBJ1-6; 7 bases match TRBD1. The CDR3 has 15 residues. In germline, CDR1 is GTSNPN, CDR2 SVGIG (reference sequence). Unmatched junction bases numbered 6, after V lost 2 bases and J lost 5 bases. CDR3 nucleotides: TGTGCCTGGAGTCCCAGGGACAGCGATAATTCACCCCTCCACTTT. Translating it yields CAWSPRDSDNSPLHF.

The chain is built from TRBV14 and TRBJ2-2; the match to TRBD1 covers 9 bases. The CDR3 is 17 amino acids. Trimming cost V 2 bases and J 2 bases; bases outside gene matches: 6. The germline CDR1 and CDR2 sequences are SGHDN and FVKESK. The CDR3 sequence is CASSQPWGQGNTGELFF. The DNA of the CDR3 is TGTGCCAGCAGCCAACCTTGGGGACAGGGCAACACCGGGGAGCTGTTTTTT.

The rearrangement uses TRBV4-1 and TRBJ1-1; D might be TRBD1 (5 bases). There are 15 residues in the CDR3. The germline CDR1 and CDR2 sequences are MGHRA and YSYEKL. The V end was cut by 0 bases, the J end by 3 bases, with 11 bases between. In DNA, the CDR3 is TGCGCCAGCAGCCAAGATACAGGCCGGTACACTGAAGCTTTCTTT. This encodes CASSQDTGRYTEAFF.

V and J are TRBV2 and TRBJ1-5, with D unresolved. The CDR3 covers 13 residues. Germline-derived CDR1 and CDR2 are SNHLY and FYNNEI. The V and J ends lost 4 bases and 4 bases respectively, with 8 bases between them. The chain's CDR3 is CASSGRINQPQHF. CDR3 nucleotide sequence: TGTGCCAGCAGTGGTCGTATTAATCAGCCCCAGCATTTT.

CDR3 residues: CASSWGASYNEQFF. CDR3 nucleotide sequence: TGTGCCAGCAGTTGGGGCGCATCCTACAATGAGCAGTTCTTC. This chain connects TRBV28 to TRBJ2-1; TRBD1 might be the D (5 bases). V was pared by 4 bases and J by 1 base, with 8 bases between. The CDR3 sequence is 14 residues long. Germline V CDR1 and CDR2: MDHEN, SYDVKM.

A few counts support this clone. V is TRBV2 and J is TRBJ2-7; D remains unclear. Germline CDR1 SNHLY, CDR2 FYNNEI. The CDR3 runs to 11 residues. Trimming stripped 7 bases from V and 5 bases from J, with 9 bases between. The CDR3 protein is CASTPSNEQYF. The CDR3 nucleotides read TGTGCCAGCACGCCCTCTAACGAGCAGTACTTC.

This chain connects TRBV7-6 to TRBJ2-1, with a weak D call TRBD1 (6 bases). The ends were cut back, 1 base at V and 1 base at J, with 14 bases in the middle. Germline CDR1 reads SGHVS; CDR2 reads FNYEAQ. The CDR3 runs 17 residues. DNA of the CDR3: TGTGCCAGCAGCTTAGTGGCTGGGGGCTCATCCTACAATGAGCAGTTCTTC. Protein sequence: CASSLVAGGSSYNEQFF.

The CDR3 spells CASRLDRAGGNTIYF. The CDR3 DNA sequence: TGTGCCAGCAGACTGGACAGGGCAGGTGGAAACACCATATATTTT. This chain uses TRBV6-5 with TRBJ1-3; TRBD1 matches 8 bases. Looked up from germline, CDR1 is MNHEY and CDR2 is SVGAGI. Trimming cost V 6 bases and J 3 bases; bases outside gene matches: 7. CDR3 size: 15 residues.

The chain couples TRBV28 to TRBJ2-7; no definite D call. V lost 3 bases to trimming and J lost 7 bases, with 10 bases between them. Germline lookup yields CDR1 MDHEN and CDR2 SYDVKM. There are 12 residues in the CDR3. The CDR3 sequence is CASSFGGKEQYF. Written as DNA, the CDR3 is TGTGCCAGCAGTTTTGGCGGAAAGGAGCAGTACTTC.

This clone was recorded only once. The chain is built from TRBV2 and TRBJ1-1; weak D call: TRBD1 (6 bases). This CDR3 is built from 12 residues. V was trimmed by 8 bases and J by 3 bases, leaving 10 bases between them. Germline CDR1 SNHLY, CDR2 FYNNEI. The CDR3 DNA reads as TGTGCCAGCCGGGACACACACACTGAAGCTTTCTTT. Translated, it gives CASRDTHTEAFF. Full variable domain (missing parts from reference TRBV2 and TRBJ1-1): EPEVTQTPSHQVTQMGQEVILRCVPISNHLYFYWYRQILGQKVEFLVSFYNNEISEKSEIFDDQFSVERPDGSNFTLKIRSTKLEDSAMYFCASRDTHTEAFFGQGTRLTVV.

This chain uses TRBV30 with TRBJ2-7, with 10 bases that match TRBD1. V shed 2 bases and J 0 bases; nucleotides not matched to a gene: 4. This CDR3 spans 15 amino acids. Germline V CDR1 and CDR2: GTSNPN, SVGIG (reference sequence). For the CDR3, the DNA is TGTGCCTGGAGTAGACAGGGGGCAGGCTCCTACGAGCAGTACTTC. Translation: CAWSRQGAGSYEQYF.

The chain has TRBV30 and TRBJ1-2; D gene uncertain. This CDR3 is 13 amino acids long. Germline V gene data show CDR1 as GTSNPN and CDR2 as SVGIG (reference sequence). Trimming removed 3 bases at V and 4 bases at J, with 12 bases between. CDR3 bases: TGTGCCTGGAGAACGGGAGGGAGCTATGGCTACACCTTC. Residues: CAWRTGGSYGYTF.

This chain joins TRBV14 and TRBJ2-7, with 7 bases fitting TRBD2. The length of the CDR3 is 15 residues. Germline CDR1 SGHDN, CDR2 FVKESK. With 3 bases clipped from V and 1 base from J, the junction kept 6 bases outside the gene matches. CDR3 sequence reads: CASSQGGFTSYEQYF. The CDR3 bases are TGTGCCAGCAGCCAGGGAGGGTTCACATCCTACGAGCAGTACTTC.

The chain has TRBV29-1 and TRBJ2-1; 8 bases agree with TRBD2. Germline CDR1 reads SQVTM; CDR2 reads ANQGSEA. V lost 1 base and J lost 1; bases outside the gene matches: 6. This CDR3 has 16 residues. CDR3 DNA: TGCAGCGTTGAAGTGGTATCTAGCGGGTCCTACAATGAGCAGTTCTTC. Protein: CSVEVVSSGSYNEQFF.

The V and J genes are TRBV18 and TRBJ1-1, with a weak D call TRBD1 (5 bases). CDR1 is KGHSH and CDR2 is LQKENI in the germline V gene. The CDR3 length is 14 residues. The ends were cut back, 6 bases at V and 4 bases at J, with 15 bases in the middle. CDR3 DNA sequence: TGTGCCAGCTCCCCAGGAGGGACGGGCACTGAAGCTTTCTTT. As protein: CASSPGGTGTEAFF.

This clone appeared a few times. Other nucleotide sequences in the sample specify the same CDR3. J is TRBJ1-6 and V is TRBV10-3, with TRBD1 matching 7 bases. Germline V gene data show CDR1 as ENHRY and CDR2 as SYGVKD. V lost 4 bases to trimming and J lost 7 bases; unmatched junction nucleotides: 1. The CDR3 runs 13 residues. For the CDR3, the DNA is TGTGCCATCAGTGGGACAGGAAATTCACCCCTCCACTTT. This encodes CAISGTGNSPLHF.

Only one count was recorded for this clone. The rearrangement links TRBV5-1 to TRBJ2-7; possibly TRBD1 for D (5 bases). Trimming stripped 5 bases from V and 2 bases from J, with 14 bases between. This CDR3 region has 14 residues. Germline assignment: CDR1 SGHRS and CDR2 YFSETQ. CDR3: CASRVTVGTYEQYF. In DNA form, the CDR3 reads TGCGCCAGCAGGGTGACAGTGGGGACCTACGAGCAGTACTTC.

This chain joins TRBV6-1 and TRBJ2-7, with D maybe TRBD2 (6 bases). The length of the CDR3 is 18 residues. Trimming pared 2 bases from V and 1 base from J, leaving 21 bases between. Looked up from germline, CDR1 is MNHNS and CDR2 is SASEGT. CDR3 sequence: CASSEMSSGGTVSYEQYF. In DNA form, the CDR3 reads TGTGCCAGCAGTGAAATGAGTAGTGGGGGGACGGTTTCCTACGAGCAGTACTTC.

CDR3 in amino acids: CATSRALQGGQYF. In nucleotides, the CDR3 is TGTGCCACCAGCAGGGCGTTACAGGGTGGGCAGTACTTC. The rearrangement links TRBV15 to TRBJ2-7; tentatively, D is TRBD1 (6 bases). V was cut by 3 bases and J by 9 bases, with 15 bases left in between. This CDR3 spans 13 amino acids. The germline V gene has CDR1 LNHNV and CDR2 YYDKDF (reference sequence).

This chain connects TRBV7-9 to TRBJ1-2; D possibly corresponds to TRBD1 (6 bases). The CDR3 runs 15 residues. CDR1 is SEHNR and CDR2 is FQNEAQ in the germline V gene (reference sequence). V was clipped by 5 bases and J by 3 bases, with 16 bases between them. CDR3 protein: CASSLTLTGHYGYTF. In DNA, the CDR3 is TGTGCCAGCAGCCTAACCCTGACAGGCCACTATGGCTACACCTTC.

The chain joins TRBV20-1 to TRBJ2-5; perhaps TRBD2 as D (6 bases). The V and J ends lost 3 bases and 4 bases respectively, with 12 bases between them. The CDR3 runs to 13 residues. Germline CDR1 DFQATT, CDR2 SNEGSKA (reference sequence). The CDR3, as DNA: TGCAGTGCTAGTGGGGCGGGATTAGAGACCCAGTACTTC. This gives the protein CSASGAGLETQYF.

The gene calls are TRBV9 and TRBJ2-1; D is undetermined. CDR1 and CDR2 from the germline V gene are SGDLS and YYNGEE. Trimming shortened V by 0 bases and J by 2 bases, and 12 bases separated the two germline ends. The CDR3 extends over 16 amino acids. The CDR3 reads CASSVGVTVTYNEQFF. The CDR3 nucleotides are TGTGCCAGCAGCGTAGGGGTGACTGTGACCTACAATGAGCAGTTCTTC.

V gene TRBV10-3 combines with J gene TRBJ1-2; 7 positions match TRBD1. V dropped 6 bases and J dropped 7; count of bases not matched to a gene: 5. Germline CDR1 and CDR2: ENHRY and SYGVKD. CDR3 size: 12 residues. This CDR3 is CAISPGQAGYTF. As DNA, the CDR3 is TGTGCCATCAGCCCAGGACAGGCTGGCTACACCTTC.

This sequence joins TRBV19 and TRBJ2-7; the D gene is possibly TRBD1 (6 bases). CDR3 size: 13 residues. In germline, CDR1 is LNHDA, CDR2 SQIVND (reference sequence). V dropped 4 bases and J dropped 6 bases, with 13 bases sitting between them. The CDR3, as DNA: TGTGCCAGTAGTAGCAGGGGTTCTCGCGAGCAGTACTTC. Its translation: CASSSRGSREQYF.

This clone was found a few times. The chain employs TRBV2 and TRBJ1-1, with a weak D call TRBD1 (6 bases). Trimming shortened V by 6 bases and J by 4 bases, and 15 bases separated the two germline ends. This CDR3 contains 14 residues. Germline V gives CDR1 SNHLY, CDR2 FYNNEI. The CDR3 DNA reads as TGTGCCAGCAGCTTTGGACAGCTGGGCACTGAAGCTTTCTTT. Its translation: CASSFGQLGTEAFF.

This clone turned up a few times. The V gene is TRBV7-9, the J gene TRBJ1-4; possibly TRBD1 for D (6 bases). Trimming shortened V by 1 base and J by 11 bases, and 11 bases separated the two germline ends. The CDR3 totals 13 residues. CDR1 is SEHNR and CDR2 is FQNEAQ in the germline V gene (reference sequence). Here the CDR3 reads CASSLGRTVKLFF. The DNA for the CDR3 is TGTGCCAGCAGCTTAGGGAGGACAGTCAAACTGTTTTTT.

The V gene is TRBV7-2, the J gene TRBJ1-2; 7 nucleotides align to TRBD1. CDR3 length equals 13 residues. V was clipped by 5 bases and J by 12 bases; unmatched bases: 12. Per germline, CDR1 SGHTA and CDR2 FQGNSA. Here the CDR3 reads CASSPIQGWGNTF. In DNA form, the CDR3 reads TGTGCCAGCAGCCCGATACAGGGGTGGGGGAACACCTTC.

This clone appeared once. The CDR3 is CASSPEGVIGYEQYF. The CDR3 DNA reads TGTGCCAGCAGTCCAGAGGGAGTTATTGGCTACGAGCAGTACTTC. The chain joins TRBV6-5 to TRBJ2-7; D might be TRBD2 (5 bases). The germline V and J ends were trimmed by 5 bases and 3 bases, with 17 bases remaining between them. This CDR3 is built from 15 residues. In germline, CDR1 is MNHEY, CDR2 SVGAGI.